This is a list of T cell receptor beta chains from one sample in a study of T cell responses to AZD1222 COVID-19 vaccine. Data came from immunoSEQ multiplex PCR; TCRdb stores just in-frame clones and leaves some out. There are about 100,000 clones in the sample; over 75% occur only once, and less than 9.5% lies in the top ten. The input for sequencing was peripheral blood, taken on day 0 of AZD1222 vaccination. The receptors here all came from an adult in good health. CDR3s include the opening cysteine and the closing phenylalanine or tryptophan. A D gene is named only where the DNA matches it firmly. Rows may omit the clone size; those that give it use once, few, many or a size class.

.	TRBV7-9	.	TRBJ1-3	TGTGCCAGCACTCAATCTGGAAACACCATATATTTT	CASTQSGNTIYF
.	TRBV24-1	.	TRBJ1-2	TGTGCCACCAGTGATTTGCAGGAAGAGGGTGGCTACACCTTC	CATSDLQEEGGYTF
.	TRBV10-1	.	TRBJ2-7	TGCGCCAGCAGTGAGTGGCGATCTGCCGAGCAGTACTTC	CASSEWRSAEQYF
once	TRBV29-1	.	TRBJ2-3	TGCAGCGTGGCCCCGGGGCAGCGCACAGATACGCAGTATTTT	CSVAPGQRTDTQYF
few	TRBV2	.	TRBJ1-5	TGTGCCAGCAGCCTTCCGGGGTGGGTTCAGCCCCAGCATTTT	CASSLPGWVQPQHF
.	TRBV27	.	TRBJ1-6	TGTGCCAGCAGAGAGGACCACCAGCCCCTCCACTTT	CASREDHQPLHF
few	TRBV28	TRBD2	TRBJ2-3	TGTGCCAGCAGTCTTAGCGGGAGGGCCAGAGATACGCAGTATTTT	CASSLSGRARDTQYF
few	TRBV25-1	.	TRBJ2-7	TGTGCCAGCAGTTCGGGGATCCTGGAGTACTTC	CASSSGILEYF
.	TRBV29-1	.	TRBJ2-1	TGCAGCGTTGTGCGACAGTCGAATGAGCAGTTCTTC	CSVVRQSNEQFF
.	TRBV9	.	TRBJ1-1	TGTGCCAGCAGCGTAGGTCTACTTACAGGGAACACTGAAGCTTTCTTT	CASSVGLLTGNTEAFF
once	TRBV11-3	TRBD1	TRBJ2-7	TGTGCCAGCAGCTTAGATGGGACAGGGGGTCGGAACGAGCAGTACTTC	CASSLDGTGGRNEQYF
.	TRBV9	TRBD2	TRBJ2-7	TGTGCCAGCAGCGTAAGGGGACTAGCCTACGAGCAGTACTTC	CASSVRGLAYEQYF
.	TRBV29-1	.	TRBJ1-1	TGCAGCGTGCGGTACAGGGCAAAGAACACTGAAGCTTTCTTT	CSVRYRAKNTEAFF
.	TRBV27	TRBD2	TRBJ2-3	TGTGCCAGCAGCCCTTTGGGGGGAGGGCCTGGAGATACGCAGTATTTT	CASSPLGGGPGDTQYF
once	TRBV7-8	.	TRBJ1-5	TGTGCCAGCAGCCCCTACACAGGGAAGGGTCAGCCCCAGCATTTT	CASSPYTGKGQPQHF